This TCR beta chain came from a study of shared clonotypes between healthy human individuals. Looking at the study overall: Used for every donor were three CD4 naive, three CD4 memory, two CD8 naive and one CD8 memory plate.

Genomic DNA per cell subset filled all wells of several immunoSEQ plates. Generated by immunoSEQ multiplex PCR, the TCRdb table keeps only in-frame clones and is missing some. Altogether approximately 2.5 million clones are present, around nine tenths being singletons, with the ten largest covering 0.13% to 0.15%. The CDR3 has 15 residues. The ends were cut back, 4 bases at V and 4 bases at J, with 17 bases in the middle. Germline CDR1 reads SGHRS; CDR2 reads YFSETQ. J is TRBJ1-1 and V is TRBV5-1, with TRBD1 as a possible D gene (6 bases). Material for sequencing was naive CD4+ T cells sorted from blood. Sample subset: CD45RA+ positively selected. The source is a young man in good health. In DNA, the CDR3 is TGCGCCAGCAGCAGGGCAGGGGAAGGTAGCACTGAAGCTTTCTTT. Amino acid sequence: CASSRAGEGSTEAFF.